Shown below are 21 T cell receptor beta chains from a single sample sequenced in a study of shared clonotypes between healthy human individuals. The repertoire was sequenced with immunoSEQ multiplex PCR; TCRdb's copy has only in-frame clones and lacks some. This sample has some 470,000 clones, with about 82% found just once. Sequenced input: PBMCs. All receptors derive from a woman aged 40 to 55 in good health. Some clones in this sample may be carry-over from other donors' samples.

The rearrangement links TRBV11-3 to TRBJ2-1; TRBD2 aligns across 12 bases. Germline-derived CDR1 and CDR2 are SGHNT and YENEEA. CDR3 size: 15 residues. With 1 base clipped from V and 9 bases from J, the junction kept 4 bases outside the gene matches. In DNA, the CDR3 is TGTGCCAGCAGCTTAGCTAGCGGGAGGGCCAGTGAGCAGTTCTTC. It codes for CASSLASGRASEQFF.

This clone was detected a few times. The chain uses TRBV9 and TRBJ2-2; no reliable D call. Germline V gives CDR1 SGDLS, CDR2 YYNGEE. The germline V and J ends were trimmed by 5 bases and 7 bases, with 12 bases remaining between them. The CDR3 length is 13 residues. The CDR3 is CASRGIENGELFF. CDR3 in DNA: TGTGCCAGCAGAGGGATTGAGAACGGGGAGCTGTTTTTT.

About this clone itself: Other DNA variants within this sample encode the same CDR3. The chain employs TRBV7-2 and TRBJ1-1; D is undetermined. Germline values: CDR1 SGHTA, CDR2 FQGNSA. This CDR3 comprises 13 residues. The V gene lost 2 bases and the J gene lost 1 base, with 5 bases spanning the gap. Written as DNA, the CDR3 is TGTGCCAGCAGCTTATCCGGGAACACTGAAGCTTTCTTT. It specifies CASSLSGNTEAFF. The full variable domain, with the rest looked up from reference TRBV7-2 and TRBJ1-1, is GAGVSQSPSNKVTEKGKDVELRCDPISGHTALYWYRQSLGQGLEFLIYFQGNSAPDKSGLPSDRFSAERTGGSVSTLTIQRTQQEDSAVYLCASSLSGNTEAFFGQGTRLTVV.

The chain links TRBV7-2 to TRBJ1-5; a possible D gene is TRBD1 (5 bases). Germline CDR1 reads SGHTA; CDR2 reads FQGNSA. This CDR3 is built from 13 residues. V gave up 2 bases and J gave up 7 bases, with 9 bases separating them. The DNA for the CDR3 is TGTGCCAGCAGCTTATCAGGGACCCAGCCCCAGCATTTT. Residues: CASSLSGTQPQHF.

This clone was observed many times. This sequence joins TRBV28 and TRBJ1-5; a weak D match, TRBD1 (5 bases). The V gene lost 4 bases and the J gene lost 7 bases, with 5 bases spanning the gap. This CDR3 spans 11 amino acids. Germline lookup yields CDR1 MDHEN and CDR2 SYDVKM. CDR3 bases: TGTGCCAGCAGTTCAGGGCAGCCCCAGCATTTT. Protein sequence: CASSSGQPQHF.

This sequence joins TRBV30 and TRBJ1-2; TRBD1 agrees at 11 bases. The CDR3 contains 13 residues. Unmatched junction bases numbered 6, after V lost 8 bases and J lost 4 bases. The germline V gene has CDR1 GTSNPN and CDR2 SVGIG (reference sequence). The CDR3 DNA follows: TGTGCCGGGACGGACAGGGGGCTCTATGGCTACACCTTC. Its protein product is CAGTDRGLYGYTF.

CDR3 sequence (DNA): TGTGCCAGCACCCTAGACAGGAATGGTCGGCAGTTCTTC. Residues: CASTLDRNGRQFF. The chain carries TRBV28 and TRBJ2-1; possible D gene TRBD1, 6 bases. CDR1 and CDR2 (germline): MDHEN, SYDVKM. V was trimmed by 7 bases and J by 12 bases, leaving 19 bases between them. This CDR3 spans 13 amino acids.

This clone occurred once. J is TRBJ1-1 and V is TRBV4-1; no clear D gene. Germline values: CDR1 MGHRA, CDR2 YSYEKL. This CDR3 region has 14 residues. V was cut by 1 base and J by 5 bases, with 11 bases left in between. CDR3 amino acids: CASSQVEGRTEAFF. The CDR3 DNA sequence: TGCGCCAGCAGCCAAGTCGAAGGGCGGACTGAAGCTTTCTTT.

The rearrangement links TRBV9 to TRBJ2-7; maybe TRBD1 (6 bases). CDR1 and CDR2 (germline): SGDLS, YYNGEE. V dropped 0 bases and J dropped 4 bases, with 11 bases sitting between them. The CDR3 is 14 residues long. The CDR3 DNA reads TGTGCCAGCAGCGTAGAGGGGGAAAGGTACGAGCAGTACTTC. This encodes CASSVEGERYEQYF.

Only one count was recorded for this clone. This rearrangement joins TRBV11-1 to TRBJ2-7; TRBD1 agrees at 8 bases. With V trimmed by 0 bases and J by 6 bases, 7 bases remained unmatched. The CDR3 has 15 amino acids. The germline CDR1 and CDR2 sequences are SGHAT and FQDESV (reference sequence). CDR3 in DNA: TGTGCCAGCAGCTTAGCGGCAGGGGGCCAAGGCGAGCAGTACTTC. It is translated as CASSLAAGGQGEQYF.

Here the CDR3 DNA reads TGTGCCAGCAAAGGCGGACAGGAGGGTGGCTACACCTTC. It codes for CASKGGQEGGYTF. The V call is TRBV6-5, the J call TRBJ1-2, with 7 positions matching TRBD1. The CDR3 length is 13 residues. The V gene's germline CDR1 is MNHEY and CDR2 SVGAGI. V trimming: 7 bases; J trimming: 7 bases; junction bases outside the gene matches: 9.

The rearrangement links TRBV29-1 to TRBJ2-5; possibly TRBD2 for D (6 bases). The V gene lost 3 bases and the J gene lost 9 bases, with 17 bases spanning the gap. The CDR3 totals 13 residues. Per germline, CDR1 SQVTM and CDR2 ANQGSEA. CDR3 sequence (DNA): TGCAGCGTTGAGGTCGGGACTCAAGGCTCCCAGTACTTC. Translation: CSVEVGTQGSQYF.

The chain joins TRBV28 to TRBJ2-7; 7 bases match TRBD1. The germline CDR1 and CDR2 sequences are MDHEN and SYDVKM. CDR3 size: 14 residues. V was pared by 7 bases and J by 2 bases, with 8 bases of the junction left unmatched. The CDR3 protein is CASMTGLPTYEQYF. In DNA form, the CDR3 reads TGTGCCAGCATGACAGGGCTGCCGACCTACGAGCAGTACTTC.

V usage is TRBV9 and J usage is TRBJ2-3; 10 bases map to TRBD2. Germline assignment: CDR1 SGDLS and CDR2 YYNGEE. After removal of 0 bases from V and 5 bases from J, the junction contained 6 bases not matched to a gene. The CDR3 is 16 amino acids. In nucleotides, the CDR3 is TGTGCCAGCAGCGTAGGGTCTAGCGGGAGAGTAGATACGCAGTATTTT. It specifies CASSVGSSGRVDTQYF.

The V gene is TRBV10-2, the J gene TRBJ2-1; no firm D call. V was trimmed by 8 bases and J by 1 base, leaving 12 bases between them. The CDR3 contains 14 residues. The germline V gene has CDR1 WSHSY and CDR2 SAAADI. DNA for the CDR3: TGCGCCAGCGGCCCGAGTCAGTCCTACAATGAGCAGTTCTTC. It codes for CASGPSQSYNEQFF.

This clone was seen ten or more times. This chain connects TRBV28 to TRBJ2-7, with 11 bases identical to TRBD2. J gave up 3 bases and V 6 bases, and 7 bases lay outside the gene matches. This CDR3 is built from 15 residues. Germline CDR1 is MDHEN and CDR2 is SYDVKM. DNA of the CDR3: TGTGCCAGCAGGCCGGTACTAGCGGGAGTCTACGAGCAGTACTTC. The encoded protein is CASRPVLAGVYEQYF.

This clone was detected once. Germline and junction disagree at one end, which may indicate a read error. The V gene is TRBV7-7, the J gene TRBJ2-1; the match to TRBD2 covers 8 bases. Germline V lookup: CDR1 SSHAT, CDR2 FNYEAQ (reference sequence). CDR3 length: 16 amino acids. As DNA, the CDR3 is TGTGCTAGCAGCCCTACCTCAGCGGGAGTTGGGAATGAGCAGTTCTTC. Its protein is CASSPTSAGVGNEQFF.

V usage is TRBV28 and J usage is TRBJ2-7, with TRBD1 identical over 10 bases. V shed 6 bases, J shed 1 base, and the junction held 6 bases outside the gene matches. The CDR3 totals 15 residues. Germline-derived CDR1 and CDR2 are MDHEN and SYDVKM. The CDR3 spells CASSTPGQGSYEQYF. The CDR3 nucleotides are TGTGCCAGCAGCACCCCGGGACAGGGGTCCTACGAGCAGTACTTC.

A word on this clone: The sample contains more than one DNA sequence encoding this CDR3. V gene TRBV9 combines with J gene TRBJ2-5; TRBD2 matches at 12 bases. CDR3 size: 15 residues. The J segment lost 5 bases and the V segment lost 0 bases, leaving 2 bases of the junction unmatched. CDR1 and CDR2 (germline): SGDLS, YYNGEE. The CDR3 DNA sequence: TGTGCCAGCAGCGTAGGGCTAGCGGGAGGGGAGACCCAGTACTTC. Translating gives CASSVGLAGGETQYF.

The genes are TRBV5-1 and TRBJ2-6; D gene ambiguous. V was clipped by 6 bases and J by 0 bases, with 19 bases between them. The CDR3 has 18 amino acids. Germline V gene sequence: CDR1 SGHRS, CDR2 YFSETQ. The CDR3 region has the DNA TGCGCCAGCACCATGAATACGCAACGCCTCTCTGGGGCCAACGTCCTGACTTTC. It is translated as CASTMNTQRLSGANVLTF.

V is TRBV4-3 and J is TRBJ1-2, with TRBD1 identical over 7 bases. CDR1 LGHNA and CDR2 YSLEER come from the germline V gene. V was clipped by 0 bases and J by 4 bases; unmatched bases: 14. The CDR3 consists of 18 residues. CDR3 coding DNA: TGCGCCAGCAGCCAAGATTTGAGGGCGGTCAGACAGGGCTATGGCTACACCTTC. Translation gives CASSQDLRAVRQGYGYTF.